Here is one T cell receptor (beta chain) with its context. The antigen is undetermined. Profiled with immunoSEQ multiplex PCR; TCRdb holds only in-frame clones, not every one. This table holds about 200,000 clones, 80% to 95% found once. These data originate in a study of T cell responses to AZD1222 COVID-19 vaccine. Study results and caveats: Clonal diversity was possibly underestimated; the donors were predominantly white British and more often female.

The germline CDR1 and CDR2 sequences are SGHTA and FQGNSA. This CDR3 contains 16 residues. Trimming cost V 4 bases and J 4 bases, with 19 bases left between them. This chain uses TRBV7-2 with TRBJ1-1; weak D call: TRBD1 (5 bases). This TCR derives from an adult who received the AZD1222 COVID-19 vaccine. Sequencing used peripheral blood, obtained 28 days after the second AZD1222 dose. Here the CDR3 reads CASSSEGRVISTEAFF. The CDR3, as DNA: TGTGCCAGCAGCTCAGAGGGGCGGGTAATTAGCACTGAAGCTTTCTTT.